This T cell receptor (beta chain) was found in a study of CD8 T cells in ankylosing spondylitis (dated by TCRdb to the late 2010s). About the investigation overall: The study set out to find disease-linked TCR variants by profiling T cell receptor beta repertoires in ankylosing spondylitis patients and healthy donors. The full study cohort was made up of 25 ankylosing spondylitis patients and 108 healthy donors. Samples of peripheral blood were taken, and for ankylosing spondylitis patients, synovial fluid was collected as well.

V gives up 5 bases and J gives up 4 bases, and the segment between their germline ends measures 6 bases. The CDR3 runs 11 amino acids, cysteine and phenylalanine included. Left in the record is the CDR3 DNA by itself, 33 bases read in frame from the first base. CDR1 is given as SGHRS and CDR2 as YFSETQ, both from the germline V gene. The research as a whole found: Some of the motif variants had been reported before in the synovial fluid and blood of reactive arthritis patients, a finding that suggests common disease-initiation mechanisms. The disease-linked clones had a CD8+ phenotype and were found at relatively low frequencies in peripheral blood. The disease-linked clones were reported to be significantly enriched in matched synovial fluid samples from ankylosing spondylitis patients. Blood from ankylosing spondylitis patients appeared to be characterized by a TCR beta motif composed of about eight highly homologous amino acid variants.

The run used an Illumina HiSeq 2500. TCR beta libraries were prepared by quantitative 5'-RACE with molecular barcodes. The published analysis was carried out like this. To identify disease-linked TCR variants, a new computational method was used, one built on a probabilistic model of VDJ rearrangement. The public reads were quality trimmed at Q25 with fastp and then assembled into clones with MiXCR by TCRdb, keeping productive beta chains. For every CDR3 protein sequence, its rows merge into one entry that carries the most common genes and DNA. TCRdb, rather than the study authors, made the V and J calls. The sample contains around 130,000 distinct CDR3 sequences, approximately 6.8% of them found a single time. Together, the top ten hold 9.5% to 15% of the sample. This clonotype was observed many times. Its binding antigen is unknown. No much larger clone exists at a distance of one base, and base qualities are not known.

This clonotype was obtained from a male donor with ankylosing spondylitis or in good health (not recorded which). The sequence is built from TRBV5-1 and TRBJ2-5; the D gene assignment is ambiguous. The sequenced material came from blood, either unsorted or a sorted T cell fraction (not recorded which). The CDR3 protein sequence reads: CASSSVETQYF. Here is the DNA: TGCGCCAGCAGTTCTGTAGAGACCCAGTACTTC.